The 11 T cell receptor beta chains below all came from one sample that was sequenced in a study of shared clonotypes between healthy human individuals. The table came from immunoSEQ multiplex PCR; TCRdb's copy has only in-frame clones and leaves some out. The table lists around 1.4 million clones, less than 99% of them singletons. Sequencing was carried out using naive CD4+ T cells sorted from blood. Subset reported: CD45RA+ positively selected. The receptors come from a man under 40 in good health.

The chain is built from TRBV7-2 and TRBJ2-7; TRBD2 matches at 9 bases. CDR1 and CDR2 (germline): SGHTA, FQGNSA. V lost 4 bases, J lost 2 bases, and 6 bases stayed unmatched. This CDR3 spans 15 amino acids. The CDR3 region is CASSSPSGIPYEQYF. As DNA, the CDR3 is TGTGCCAGCAGCTCCCCTAGCGGGATCCCCTACGAGCAGTACTTC.

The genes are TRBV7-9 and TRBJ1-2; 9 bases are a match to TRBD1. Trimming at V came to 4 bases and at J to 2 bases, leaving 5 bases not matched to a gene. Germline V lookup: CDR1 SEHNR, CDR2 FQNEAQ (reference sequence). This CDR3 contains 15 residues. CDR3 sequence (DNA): TGTGCCAGCAGCTCTGCCGGGACAGGGAACTATGGCTACACCTTC. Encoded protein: CASSSAGTGNYGYTF. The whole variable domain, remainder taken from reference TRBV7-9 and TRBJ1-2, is DTGVSQNPRHKITKRGQNVTFRCDPISEHNRLYWYRQTLGQGPEFLTYFQNEAQLEKSRLLSDRFSAERPKGSFSTLEIQRTEQGDSAMYLCASSSAGTGNYGYTFGSGTRLTVV.

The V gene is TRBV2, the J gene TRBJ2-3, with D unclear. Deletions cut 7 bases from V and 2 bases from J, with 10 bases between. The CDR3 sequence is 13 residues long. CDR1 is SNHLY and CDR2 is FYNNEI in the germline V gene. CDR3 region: CASNRLNTDTQYF. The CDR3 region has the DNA TGTGCCAGCAATCGACTCAACACAGATACGCAGTATTTT.

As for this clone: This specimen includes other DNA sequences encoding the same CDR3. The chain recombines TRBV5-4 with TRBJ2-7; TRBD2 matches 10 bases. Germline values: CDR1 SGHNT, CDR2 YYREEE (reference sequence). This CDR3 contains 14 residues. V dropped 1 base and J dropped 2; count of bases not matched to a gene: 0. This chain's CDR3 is CASSLSGRAYEQYF. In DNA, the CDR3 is TGTGCCAGCAGCTTGAGCGGGAGGGCCTACGAGCAGTACTTC.

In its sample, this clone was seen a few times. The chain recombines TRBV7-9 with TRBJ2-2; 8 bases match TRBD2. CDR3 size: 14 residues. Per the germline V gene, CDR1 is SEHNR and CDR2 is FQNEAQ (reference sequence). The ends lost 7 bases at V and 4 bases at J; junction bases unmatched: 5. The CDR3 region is CASISGSGTGELFF. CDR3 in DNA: TGTGCCAGCATCAGCGGGAGTGGCACCGGGGAGCTGTTTTTT.

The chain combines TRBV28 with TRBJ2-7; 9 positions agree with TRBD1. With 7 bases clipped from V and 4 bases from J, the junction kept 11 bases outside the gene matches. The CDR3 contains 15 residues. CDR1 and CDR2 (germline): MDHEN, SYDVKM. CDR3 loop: CASIVGQGISYEQYF. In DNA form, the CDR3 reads TGTGCCAGCATTGTAGGACAGGGGATTTCGTACGAGCAGTACTTC.

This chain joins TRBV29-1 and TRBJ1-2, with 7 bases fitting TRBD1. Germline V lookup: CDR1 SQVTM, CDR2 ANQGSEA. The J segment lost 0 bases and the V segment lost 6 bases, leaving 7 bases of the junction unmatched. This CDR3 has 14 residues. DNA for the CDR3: TGCAGCGTGTCAACCGGGACAGCTAACTATGGCTACACCTTC. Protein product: CSVSTGTANYGYTF.

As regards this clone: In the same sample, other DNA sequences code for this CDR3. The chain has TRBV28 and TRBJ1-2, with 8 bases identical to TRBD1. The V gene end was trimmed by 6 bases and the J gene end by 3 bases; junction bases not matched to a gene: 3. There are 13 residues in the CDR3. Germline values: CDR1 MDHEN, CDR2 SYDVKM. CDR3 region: CASSLDRDYGYTF. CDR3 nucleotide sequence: TGTGCCAGCAGCCTGGACAGGGACTATGGCTACACCTTC.

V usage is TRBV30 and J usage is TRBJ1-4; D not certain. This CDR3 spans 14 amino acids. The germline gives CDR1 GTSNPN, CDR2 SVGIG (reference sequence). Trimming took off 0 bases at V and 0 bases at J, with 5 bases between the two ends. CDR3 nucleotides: TGTGCCTGGAGTGTGGCTGCAACTAATGAAAAACTGTTTTTT. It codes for CAWSVAATNEKLFF.

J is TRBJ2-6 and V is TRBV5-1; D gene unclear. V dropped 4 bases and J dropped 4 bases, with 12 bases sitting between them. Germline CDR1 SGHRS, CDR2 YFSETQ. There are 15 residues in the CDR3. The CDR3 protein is CASSQKGSGANVLTF. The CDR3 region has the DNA TGCGCCAGCAGCCAAAAGGGTTCCGGGGCCAACGTCCTGACTTTC. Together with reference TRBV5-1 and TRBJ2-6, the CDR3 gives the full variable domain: KAGVTQTPRYLIKTRGQQVTLSCSPISGHRSVSWYQQTPGQGLQFLFEYFSETQRNKGNFPGRFSGRQFSNSRSEMNVSTLELGDSALYLCASSQKGSGANVLTFGAGSRLTVL.

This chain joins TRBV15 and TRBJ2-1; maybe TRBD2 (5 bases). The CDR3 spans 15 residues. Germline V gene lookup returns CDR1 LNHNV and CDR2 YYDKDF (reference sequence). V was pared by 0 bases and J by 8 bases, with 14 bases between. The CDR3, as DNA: TGTGCCACCAGCAGAGATCCGGGAAACAGCGATGAGCAGTTCTTC. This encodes CATSRDPGNSDEQFF.